The entry below gives a single TCR beta chain sequence along with its context. This entry belongs to a study of T-cell memory formation after mild COVID-19. TCRdb used MiXCR to reprocess the 5' RACE reads, holding one entry per CDR3 protein. Among some 180,000 distinct CDR3 sequences listed, approximately 12% were seen once. Looked up from germline, CDR1 is SGHVS and CDR2 is FQNEAQ. The CDR3 is 15 residues long. Trimming took 5 bases from V and 0 from J, leaving 10 bases between them. The sequence came from a man aged 18 to 35 who had mild COVID-19 (a few samples of this study predate the infection). Cell type and time point are not known. The chain employs TRBV7-8 and TRBJ1-4; D is undetermined. The sequenced sample was PBMCs or a T cell subset sorted from them (not recorded which). The CDR3 nucleotides read TGTGCCAGCAGCGTTGGAATTTCAACTAATGAAAAACTGTTTTTT. It translates to CASSVGISTNEKLFF.